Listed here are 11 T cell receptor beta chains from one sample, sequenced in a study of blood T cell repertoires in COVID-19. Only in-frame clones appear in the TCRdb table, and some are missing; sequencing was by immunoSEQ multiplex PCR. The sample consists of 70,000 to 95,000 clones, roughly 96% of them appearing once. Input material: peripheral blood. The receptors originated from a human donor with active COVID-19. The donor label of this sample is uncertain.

The CDR3 bases are TGTGCCAGCAGTGAAACGGCTAGCGGGCGGACAGATACGCAGTATTTT. It specifies CASSETASGRTDTQYF. This chain uses TRBV6-1 with TRBJ2-3; 8 positions agree with TRBD2. CDR3 length: 16 residues. V lost 2 bases and J lost 3; bases outside the gene matches: 7. From germline, CDR1 is MNHNS and CDR2 SASEGT.

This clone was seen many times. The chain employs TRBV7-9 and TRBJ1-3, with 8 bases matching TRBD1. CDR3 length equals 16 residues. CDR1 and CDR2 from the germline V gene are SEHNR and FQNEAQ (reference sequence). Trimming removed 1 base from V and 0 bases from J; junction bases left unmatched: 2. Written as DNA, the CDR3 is TGTGCCAGCAGCTTAGGACAGGGGAGCTCTGGAAACACCATATATTTT. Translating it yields CASSLGQGSSGNTIYF.

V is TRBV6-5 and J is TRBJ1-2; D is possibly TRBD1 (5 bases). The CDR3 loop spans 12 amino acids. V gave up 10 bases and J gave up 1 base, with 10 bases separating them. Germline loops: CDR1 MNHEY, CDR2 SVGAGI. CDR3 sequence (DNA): TGTGCCACCAGAGGGGTTAACTATGGCTACACCTTC. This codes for CATRGVNYGYTF.

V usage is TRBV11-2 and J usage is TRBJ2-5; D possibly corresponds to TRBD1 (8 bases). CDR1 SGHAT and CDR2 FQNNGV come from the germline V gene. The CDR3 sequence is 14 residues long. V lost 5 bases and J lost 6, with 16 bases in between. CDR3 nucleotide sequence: TGTGCCAGCAGCGTCGACAGGGGAGGGCAGACCCAGTACTTC. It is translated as CASSVDRGGQTQYF.

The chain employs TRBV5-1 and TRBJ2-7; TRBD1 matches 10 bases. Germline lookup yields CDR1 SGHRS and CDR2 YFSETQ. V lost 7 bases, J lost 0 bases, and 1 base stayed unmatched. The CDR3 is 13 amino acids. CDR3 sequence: CASRDRGSYEQYF. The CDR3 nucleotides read TGCGCCAGCCGGGACAGGGGCTCCTACGAGCAGTACTTC.

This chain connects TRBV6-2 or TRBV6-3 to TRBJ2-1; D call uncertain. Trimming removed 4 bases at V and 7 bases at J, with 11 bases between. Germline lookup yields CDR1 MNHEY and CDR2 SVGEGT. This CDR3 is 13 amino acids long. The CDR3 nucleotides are TGTGCCAGCAGTTTGGTAGCAGTGAATGAGCAGTTCTTC. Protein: CASSLVAVNEQFF.

CDR3 region: CASISANTGELFF. The CDR3 nucleotides are TGTGCCAGCATTTCTGCGAACACCGGGGAGCTGTTTTTT. The V call is TRBV28, the J call TRBJ2-2; D unresolved. CDR3 length: 13 amino acids. The V gene lost 7 bases and the J gene lost 0 bases, with 6 bases spanning the gap. The V gene's germline CDR1 is MDHEN and CDR2 SYDVKM. The full variable domain, its missing parts supplied by reference TRBV28 and TRBJ2-2, is DVKVTQSSRYLVKRTGEKVFLECVQDMDHENMFWYRQDPGLGLRLIYFSYDVKMKEKGDIPEGYSVSREKKERFSLILESASTNQTSMYLCASISANTGELFFGEGSRLTVL.

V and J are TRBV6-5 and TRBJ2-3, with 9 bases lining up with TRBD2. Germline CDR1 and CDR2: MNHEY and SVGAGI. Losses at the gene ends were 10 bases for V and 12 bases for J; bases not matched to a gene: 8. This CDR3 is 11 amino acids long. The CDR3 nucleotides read TGTGCCATCAAGACTAGCGGACCTCAGTATTTT. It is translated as CAIKTSGPQYF.

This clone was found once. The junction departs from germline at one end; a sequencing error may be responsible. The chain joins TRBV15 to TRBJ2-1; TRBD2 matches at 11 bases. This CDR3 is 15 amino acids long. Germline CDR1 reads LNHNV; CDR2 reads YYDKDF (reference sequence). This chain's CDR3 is CATRRGGSGRDEQFF. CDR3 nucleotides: TGTGCCACCAGAAGAGGGGGTAGCGGGAGGGATGAGCAGTTCTTC.

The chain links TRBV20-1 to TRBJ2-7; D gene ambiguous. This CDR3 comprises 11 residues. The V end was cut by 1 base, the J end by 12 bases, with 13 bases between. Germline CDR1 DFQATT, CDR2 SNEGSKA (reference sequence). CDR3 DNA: TGCAGTGCTAGAGCCCCGCCACCGGGGTACTTC. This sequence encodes CSARAPPPGYF.

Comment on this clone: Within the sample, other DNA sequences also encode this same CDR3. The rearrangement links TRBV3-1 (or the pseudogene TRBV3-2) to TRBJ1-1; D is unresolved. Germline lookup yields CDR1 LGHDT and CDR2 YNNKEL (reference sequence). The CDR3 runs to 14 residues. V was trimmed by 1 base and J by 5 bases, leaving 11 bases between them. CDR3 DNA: TGTGCCAGCAGCCAAGTGAGAGGGAGGACTGAAGCTTTCTTT. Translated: CASSQVRGRTEAFF.